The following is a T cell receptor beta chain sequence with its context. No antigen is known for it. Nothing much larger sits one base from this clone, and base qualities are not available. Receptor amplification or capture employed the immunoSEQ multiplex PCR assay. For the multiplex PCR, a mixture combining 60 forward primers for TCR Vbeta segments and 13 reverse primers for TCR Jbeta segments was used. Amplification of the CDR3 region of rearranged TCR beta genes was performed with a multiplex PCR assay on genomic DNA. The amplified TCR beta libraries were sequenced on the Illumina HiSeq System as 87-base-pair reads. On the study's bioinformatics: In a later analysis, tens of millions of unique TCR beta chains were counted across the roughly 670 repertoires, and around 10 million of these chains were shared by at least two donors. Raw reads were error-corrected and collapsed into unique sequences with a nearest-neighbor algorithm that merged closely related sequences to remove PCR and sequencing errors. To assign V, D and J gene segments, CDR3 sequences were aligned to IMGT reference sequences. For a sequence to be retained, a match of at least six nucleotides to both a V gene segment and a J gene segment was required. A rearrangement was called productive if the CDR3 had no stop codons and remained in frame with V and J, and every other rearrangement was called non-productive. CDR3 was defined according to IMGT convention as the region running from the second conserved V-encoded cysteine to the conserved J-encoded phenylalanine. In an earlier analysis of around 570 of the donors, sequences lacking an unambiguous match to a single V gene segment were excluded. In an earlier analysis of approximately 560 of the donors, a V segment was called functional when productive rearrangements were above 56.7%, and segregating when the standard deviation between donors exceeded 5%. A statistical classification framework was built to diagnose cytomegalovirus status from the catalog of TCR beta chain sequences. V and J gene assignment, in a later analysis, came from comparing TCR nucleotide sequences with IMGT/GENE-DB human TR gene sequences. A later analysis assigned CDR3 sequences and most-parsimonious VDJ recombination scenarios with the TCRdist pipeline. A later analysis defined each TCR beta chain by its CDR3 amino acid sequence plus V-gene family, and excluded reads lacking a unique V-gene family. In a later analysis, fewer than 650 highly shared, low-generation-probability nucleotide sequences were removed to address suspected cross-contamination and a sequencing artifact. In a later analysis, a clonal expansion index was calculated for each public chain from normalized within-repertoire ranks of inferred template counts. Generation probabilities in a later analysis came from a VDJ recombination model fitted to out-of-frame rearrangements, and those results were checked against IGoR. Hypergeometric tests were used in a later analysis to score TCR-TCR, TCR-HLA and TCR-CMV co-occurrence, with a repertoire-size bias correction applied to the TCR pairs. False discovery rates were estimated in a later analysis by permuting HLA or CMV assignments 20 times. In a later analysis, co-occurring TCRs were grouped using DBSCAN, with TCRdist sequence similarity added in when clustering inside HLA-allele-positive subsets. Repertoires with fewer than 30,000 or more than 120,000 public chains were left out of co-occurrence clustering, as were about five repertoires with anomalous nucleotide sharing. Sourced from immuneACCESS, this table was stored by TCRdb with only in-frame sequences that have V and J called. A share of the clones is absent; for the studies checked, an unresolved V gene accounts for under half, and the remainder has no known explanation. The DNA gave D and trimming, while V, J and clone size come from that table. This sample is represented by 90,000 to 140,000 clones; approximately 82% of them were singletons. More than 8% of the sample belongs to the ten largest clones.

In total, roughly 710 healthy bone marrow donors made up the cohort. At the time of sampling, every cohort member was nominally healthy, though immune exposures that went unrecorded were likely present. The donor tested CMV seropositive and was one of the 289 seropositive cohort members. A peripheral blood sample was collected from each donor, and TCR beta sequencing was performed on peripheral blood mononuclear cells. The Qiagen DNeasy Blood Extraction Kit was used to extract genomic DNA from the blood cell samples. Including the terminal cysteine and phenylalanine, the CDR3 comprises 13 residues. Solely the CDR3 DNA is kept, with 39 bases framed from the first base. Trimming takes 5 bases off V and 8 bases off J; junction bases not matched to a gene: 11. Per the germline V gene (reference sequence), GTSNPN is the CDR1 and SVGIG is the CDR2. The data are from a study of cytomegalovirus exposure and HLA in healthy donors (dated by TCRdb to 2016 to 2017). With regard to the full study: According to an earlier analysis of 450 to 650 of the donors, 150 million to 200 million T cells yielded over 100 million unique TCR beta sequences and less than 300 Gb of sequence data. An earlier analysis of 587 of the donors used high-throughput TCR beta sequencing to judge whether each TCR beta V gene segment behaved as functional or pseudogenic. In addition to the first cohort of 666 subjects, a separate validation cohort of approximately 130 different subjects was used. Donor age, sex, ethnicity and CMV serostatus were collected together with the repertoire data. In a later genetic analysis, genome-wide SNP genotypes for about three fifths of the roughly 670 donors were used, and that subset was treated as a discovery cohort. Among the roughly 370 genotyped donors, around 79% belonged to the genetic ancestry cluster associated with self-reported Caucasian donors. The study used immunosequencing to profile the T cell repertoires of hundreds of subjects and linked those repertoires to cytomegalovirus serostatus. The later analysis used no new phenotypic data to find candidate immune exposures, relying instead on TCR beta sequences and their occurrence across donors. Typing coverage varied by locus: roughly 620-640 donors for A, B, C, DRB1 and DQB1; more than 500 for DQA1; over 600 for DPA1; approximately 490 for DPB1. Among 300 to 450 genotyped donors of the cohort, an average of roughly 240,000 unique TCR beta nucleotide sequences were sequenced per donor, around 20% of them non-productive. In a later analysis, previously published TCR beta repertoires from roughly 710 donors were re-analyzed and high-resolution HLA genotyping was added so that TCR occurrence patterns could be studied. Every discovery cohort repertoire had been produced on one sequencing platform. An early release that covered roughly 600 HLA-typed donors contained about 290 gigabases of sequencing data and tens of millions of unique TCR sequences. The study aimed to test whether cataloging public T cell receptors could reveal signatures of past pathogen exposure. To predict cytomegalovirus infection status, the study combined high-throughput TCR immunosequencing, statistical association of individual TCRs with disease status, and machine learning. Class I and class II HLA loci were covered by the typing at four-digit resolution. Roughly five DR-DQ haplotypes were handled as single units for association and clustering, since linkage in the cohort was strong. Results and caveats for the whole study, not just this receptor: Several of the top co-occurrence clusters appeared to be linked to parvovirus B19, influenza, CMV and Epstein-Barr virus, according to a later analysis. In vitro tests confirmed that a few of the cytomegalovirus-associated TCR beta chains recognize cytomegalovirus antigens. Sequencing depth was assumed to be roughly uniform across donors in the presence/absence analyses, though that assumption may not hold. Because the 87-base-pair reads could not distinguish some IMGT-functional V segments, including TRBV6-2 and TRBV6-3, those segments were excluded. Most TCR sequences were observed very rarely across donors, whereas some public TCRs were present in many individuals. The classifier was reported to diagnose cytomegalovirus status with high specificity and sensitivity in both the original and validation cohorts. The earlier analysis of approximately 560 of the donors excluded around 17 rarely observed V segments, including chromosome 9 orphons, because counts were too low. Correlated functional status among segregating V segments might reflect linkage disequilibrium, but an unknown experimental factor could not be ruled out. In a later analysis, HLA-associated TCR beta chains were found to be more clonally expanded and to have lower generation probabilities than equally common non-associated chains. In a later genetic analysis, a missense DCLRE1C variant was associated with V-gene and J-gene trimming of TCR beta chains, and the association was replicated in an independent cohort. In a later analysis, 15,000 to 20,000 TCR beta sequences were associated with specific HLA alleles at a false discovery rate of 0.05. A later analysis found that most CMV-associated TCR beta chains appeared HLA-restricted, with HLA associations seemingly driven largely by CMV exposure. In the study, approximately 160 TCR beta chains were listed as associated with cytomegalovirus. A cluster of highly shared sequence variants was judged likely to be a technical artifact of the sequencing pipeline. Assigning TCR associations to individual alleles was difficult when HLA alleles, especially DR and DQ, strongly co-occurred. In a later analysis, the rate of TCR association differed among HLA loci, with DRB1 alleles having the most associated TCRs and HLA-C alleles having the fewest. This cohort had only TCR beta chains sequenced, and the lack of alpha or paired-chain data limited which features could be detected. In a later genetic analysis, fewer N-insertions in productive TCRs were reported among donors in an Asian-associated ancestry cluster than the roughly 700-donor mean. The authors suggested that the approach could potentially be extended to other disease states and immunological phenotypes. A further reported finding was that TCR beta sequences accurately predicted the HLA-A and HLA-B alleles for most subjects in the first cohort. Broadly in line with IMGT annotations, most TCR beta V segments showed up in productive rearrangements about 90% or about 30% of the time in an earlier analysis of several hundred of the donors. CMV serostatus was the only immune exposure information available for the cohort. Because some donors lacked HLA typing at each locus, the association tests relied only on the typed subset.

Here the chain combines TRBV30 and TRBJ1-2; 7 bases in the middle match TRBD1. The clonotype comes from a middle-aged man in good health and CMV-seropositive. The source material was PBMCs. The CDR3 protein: CAWVPGQARGYTF. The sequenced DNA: TGTGCCTGGGTCCCCGGACAGGCAAGGGGCTACACCTTC.